This TCR beta chain stems from a study of blood T cells in healthy people across ages. Study observations and caveats: Higher naive T cell percentage went strongly together with higher TCR beta diversity.

The CDR3 consists of 17 residues. With V trimmed by 0 bases and J by 3 bases, 8 bases remained unmatched. CDR1 and CDR2 from the germline V gene are SQVTM and ANQGSEA. Donor samples were obtained from healthy Caucasian individuals from Russia, aged about 6 to 95. Approximately 9.6 milliliters of peripheral blood were drawn from each donor into EDTA-treated tubes. Note on this clonotype: Its cognate antigen is unknown.

Together with a sample-barcoded 5' primer, a J-beta primer mix was included in a second PCR lasting about 6 to 11 cycles. Each cDNA was tagged by a template-switch adaptor containing 12 random nucleotides. TCRdb itself ran the 5' RACE reads through MiXCR, one entry per CDR3 protein. The sample records roughly 2 million distinct CDR3 sequences, around 48% being singletons. The sequence derives from a woman aged 40 to 50 in good health. The rearrangement joins TRBV29-1 to TRBJ2-3; 11 bases line up with TRBD2. Sequences were obtained from blood. DNA of the CDR3: TGCAGCGTTGAAGATCCCCTAGCGGGGGGCCGAACAGATACGCAGTATTTT. Translating gives CSVEDPLAGGRTDTQYF.